This section outlines one TCR beta chain sequence together with its context. The record originates from a study of blood T cell repertoires in COVID-19. Turning to the study itself: The cDNA or gDNA used as material had been derived from T cells, B-cell-depleted T cells, or PBMCs.

In the authors' methods: Estimates of nucleated cell counts were drawn from the amplification of reference gene primers. Assay: immunoSEQ multiplex PCR; the TCRdb copy retains only in-frame clones and omits some. That table supplies the V and J calls and clone size; D and trimming were determined from the DNA. Of about 86,000 clones in the sample, around nine tenths are singletons; the top ten hold under 1.5%. CDR1 SGHRS and CDR2 YFSETQ come from the germline V gene. Trimming took 1 base from V and 7 from J, leaving 17 bases between them. The CDR3 totals 15 residues. Participants' own reports of clinical history determined their cohort assignment.

The sequenced sample was PBMCs or T cells enriched from blood (not recorded which). The chain is built from TRBV5-1 and TRBJ1-1; no clear D. The receptor was derived from a woman in her fifties or sixties with acute COVID-19. CDR3 coding DNA: TGCGCCAGCAGCTTGTTAAGCGCCTCAACTAATGAAGCTTTCTTT. It yields the protein CASSLLSASTNEAFF.